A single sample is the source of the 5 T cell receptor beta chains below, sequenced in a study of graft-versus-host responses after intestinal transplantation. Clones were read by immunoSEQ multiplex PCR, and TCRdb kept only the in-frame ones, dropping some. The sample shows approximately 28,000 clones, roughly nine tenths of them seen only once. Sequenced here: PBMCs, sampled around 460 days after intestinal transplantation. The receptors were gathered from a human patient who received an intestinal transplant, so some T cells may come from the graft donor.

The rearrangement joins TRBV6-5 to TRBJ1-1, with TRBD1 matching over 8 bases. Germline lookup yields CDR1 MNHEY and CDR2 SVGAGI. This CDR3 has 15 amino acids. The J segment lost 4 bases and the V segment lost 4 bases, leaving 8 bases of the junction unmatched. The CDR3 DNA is TGTGCCAGCAGTTTCGTTACAGGGGGAAGCACTGAAGCTTTCTTT. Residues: CASSFVTGGSTEAFF.

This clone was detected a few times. The CDR3 sequence: CATTGDQEAFF. The DNA of the CDR3 is TGTGCCACTACAGGGGACCAAGAAGCTTTCTTT. The chain combines TRBV19 with TRBJ1-1; 7 bases match TRBD1. This CDR3 contains 11 residues. The germline V gene encodes CDR1 LNHDA and CDR2 SQIVND (reference sequence). V lost 10 bases and J lost 8; bases outside the gene matches: 7.

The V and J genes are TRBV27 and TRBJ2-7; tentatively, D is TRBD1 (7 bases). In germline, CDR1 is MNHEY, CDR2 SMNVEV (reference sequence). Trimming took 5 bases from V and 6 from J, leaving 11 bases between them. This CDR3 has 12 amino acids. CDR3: CASSPGGGEQYF. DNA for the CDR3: TGTGCCAGCAGTCCAGGGGGAGGCGAGCAGTACTTC.

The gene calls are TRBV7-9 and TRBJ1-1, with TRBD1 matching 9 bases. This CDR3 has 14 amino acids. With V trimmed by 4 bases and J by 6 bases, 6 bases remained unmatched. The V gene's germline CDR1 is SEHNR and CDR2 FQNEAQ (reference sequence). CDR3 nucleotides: TGTGCCAGCAGCTCCCGGGACAGGGCGGCTGAAGCTTTCTTT. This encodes CASSSRDRAAEAFF.

CDR3 sequence: CASSPDSANYGYTF. The CDR3 region has the DNA TGTGCCAGCAGCCCGGACAGCGCTAACTATGGCTACACCTTC. The rearrangement uses TRBV7-2 and TRBJ1-2; tentative D call: TRBD1 (6 bases). The ends were cut back, 5 bases at V and 0 bases at J, with 10 bases in the middle. This CDR3 spans 14 amino acids. Germline CDR1 reads SGHTA; CDR2 reads FQGNSA.